What follows are 12 T cell receptor beta chains derived from one specimen sequenced in a study of cytomegalovirus exposure and HLA in healthy donors. Data came from immunoSEQ multiplex PCR; TCRdb stores just in-frame clones and leaves some out. The sample has under 350,000 clones, just over 85% seen once; the top ten hold 0.9% to 1.1%. Material for sequencing was PBMCs. The receptors were sampled from a woman under 30 in good health and CMV-seronegative.

A note on this clone: One junction end disagrees with the germline gene, perhaps due to a read error. The rearrangement links TRBV4-1 to TRBJ1-2; D unclear. Germline CDR1 MGHRA, CDR2 YSYEKL. The CDR3 has 15 amino acids. CDR3 loop: CASRQDDTPNYGYTF. The CDR3 nucleotides are TGCGCCAGCAGACAAGATGATACACCCAACTATGGCTACACCTTC.

The gene calls are TRBV28 and TRBJ2-7; the D is unclear. Trimming left V 8 bases short and J 3 bases short, with 11 bases between. The CDR3 sequence is 12 residues long. CDR1 and CDR2 from the germline V gene are MDHEN and SYDVKM. CDR3 sequence reads: CASSPIYYEQYF. CDR3 coding DNA: TGTGCCAGCTCCCCGATCTACTACGAGCAGTACTTC.

This clone was found once. The chain recombines TRBV10-3 with TRBJ1-1, with D unresolved. This CDR3 spans 13 amino acids. Trimming pared 2 bases from V and 5 bases from J, leaving 9 bases between. The V gene's germline CDR1 is ENHRY and CDR2 SYGVKD. In nucleotides, the CDR3 is TGTGCCATCAGTGAGGTAGAGGAAACTGAAGCTTTCTTT. The encoded protein is CAISEVEETEAFF.

This rearrangement joins TRBV11-2 to TRBJ1-1; 9 positions agree with TRBD1. CDR1 is SGHAT and CDR2 is FQNNGV in the germline V gene. The CDR3 totals 15 residues. V shed 5 bases and J 5 bases; nucleotides not matched to a gene: 9. The DNA of the CDR3 is TGTGCCAGCAGCACTTTAACAGGGGGCCTTACTGAAGCTTTCTTT. Translation: CASSTLTGGLTEAFF.

The rearrangement links TRBV25-1 to TRBJ1-1; D might be TRBD1 (6 bases). The V gene lost 0 bases and the J gene lost 1 base, with 9 bases spanning the gap. Germline CDR1 reads MGHDK; CDR2 reads SYGVNS. The CDR3 contains 15 residues. The CDR3 here is CASSEYSTGNTEAFF. CDR3 DNA: TGTGCCAGCAGTGAATATTCGACAGGGAACACTGAAGCTTTCTTT. The entire variable domain, with the rest obtained from reference TRBV25-1 and TRBJ1-1, is as follows: EADIYQTPRYLVIGTGKKITLECSQTMGHDKMYWYQQDPGMELHLIHYSYGVNSTEKGDLSSESTVSRIRTEHFPLTLESARPSHTSQYLCASSEYSTGNTEAFFGQGTRLTVV.

The J gene is TRBJ1-2, the V gene TRBV30, with 7 bases lining up with TRBD1. The germline V gene encodes CDR1 GTSNPN and CDR2 SVGIG (reference sequence). Trimming at V came to 4 bases and at J to 4 bases, leaving 9 bases not matched to a gene. The CDR3 length is 14 residues. The CDR3 loop reads CAWTGQATIYGYTF. CDR3 nucleotide sequence: TGTGCCTGGACTGGACAGGCGACTATCTATGGCTACACCTTC.

The V and J genes are TRBV7-2 and TRBJ2-5; the D gene is possibly TRBD2 (6 bases). Germline assignment: CDR1 SGHTA and CDR2 FQGNSA. This CDR3 has 15 residues. Trimming took 6 bases from V and 1 from J, leaving 15 bases between them. DNA for the CDR3: TGTGCCAGCAGGACCGGAGCGGGTTCCCAAGAGACCCAGTACTTC. Protein: CASRTGAGSQETQYF. Using reference TRBV7-2 and TRBJ2-5 for the parts outside the CDR3, the full variable domain is GAGVSQSPSNKVTEKGKDVELRCDPISGHTALYWYRQSLGQGLEFLIYFQGNSAPDKSGLPSDRFSAERTGGSVSTLTIQRTQQEDSAVYLCASRTGAGSQETQYFGPGTRLLVL.

The chain employs TRBV29-1 and TRBJ2-7, with D possibly being TRBD1 (5 bases). CDR3 size: 15 residues. The ends were cut back, 4 bases at V and 5 bases at J, with 21 bases in the middle. Germline V gene lookup returns CDR1 SQVTM and CDR2 ANQGSEA. CDR3 sequence reads: CSVVFIRGISHEQYF. The CDR3 DNA follows: TGCAGCGTTGTGTTTATAAGGGGTATCTCACACGAGCAGTACTTC.

The gene calls are TRBV6-1 and TRBJ1-1; D unclear. Germline-derived CDR1 and CDR2 are MNHNS and SASEGT. The CDR3 length is 11 residues. V gave up 7 bases and J gave up 4 bases, with 7 bases separating them. The CDR3 is CASTAATEAFF. In DNA form, the CDR3 reads TGTGCCAGCACGGCGGCCACTGAAGCTTTCTTT.

V is TRBV18 and J is TRBJ2-7, with TRBD1 matching over 10 bases. This CDR3 region has 15 residues. Germline lookup yields CDR1 KGHSH and CDR2 LQKENI. Germline trimming cut 5 bases from V and 3 bases from J; bases unmatched to any gene: 7. The chain's CDR3 is CASSTGTGEVYEQYF. CDR3 bases: TGTGCCAGCTCAACCGGGACAGGGGAGGTCTACGAGCAGTACTTC.

The V call is TRBV7-9, the J call TRBJ2-7; TRBD1 aligns across 8 bases. J lost 5 bases, V lost 6 bases, and 6 bases had no gene match. The CDR3 contains 13 residues. Germline V CDR1 and CDR2: SEHNR, FQNEAQ (reference sequence). This CDR3 reads CASRLDRADEQYF. The CDR3 coding sequence is TGTGCCAGCAGGTTGGACAGGGCGGACGAGCAGTACTTC.

The chain employs TRBV28 and TRBJ2-4; 8 positions match TRBD2. The junction had 3 bases not matched to a gene; V was cut back by 7 bases and J by 1 base. The CDR3 sequence is 14 residues long. CDR1 MDHEN and CDR2 SYDVKM come from the germline V gene. CDR3 DNA: TGTGCCAGCATAGCGGGGAGGGCCAAAAACATTCAGTACTTC. Protein sequence: CASIAGRAKNIQYF.